This entry lists 24 T cell receptor beta chains sequenced from one sample in a study of control samples from healthy donors and cancer patients. Clones were read by immunoSEQ multiplex PCR, and TCRdb kept only the in-frame ones, dropping some. The table lists 150,000 to 200,000 clones, 90% to 95% of them singletons. Material: blood. The source of these receptors is a woman aged 25 to 45 in good health.

V gene TRBV5-5 combines with J gene TRBJ2-7; no clear D. V lost 2 bases and J lost 1, with 10 bases in between. This CDR3 has 14 residues. In germline, CDR1 is SGHKS, CDR2 YYEKEE (reference sequence). The CDR3 nucleotides read TGTGCCAGCAGCTTTGGGATAGGGTCCTACGAGCAGTACTTC. It is translated as CASSFGIGSYEQYF.

This clone occurred a few times. The DNA for the CDR3 is TGCGCCAGCAGCCAAGCCGGACTAGCGGCCTACGAGCAGTACTTC. Residues: CASSQAGLAAYEQYF. This chain joins TRBV4-1 and TRBJ2-7; the match to TRBD2 covers 10 bases. Per germline, CDR1 MGHRA and CDR2 YSYEKL. The CDR3 consists of 15 residues. Losses at the gene ends were 1 base for V and 2 bases for J; bases not matched to a gene: 2.

This rearrangement joins TRBV5-1 to TRBJ2-2, with 7 bases identical to TRBD2. Germline V gene data show CDR1 as SGHRS and CDR2 as YFSETQ. The CDR3 sequence is 17 residues long. J gave up 2 bases and V 0 bases, and 7 bases lay outside the gene matches. The CDR3 bases are TGCGCCAGCAGCTTGGTCCCGGGACTAACCAACACCGGGGAGCTGTTTTTT. Residues: CASSLVPGLTNTGELFF.

This rearrangement joins TRBV6-1 to TRBJ1-1, with D possibly TRBD1 on 6 matching bases. The CDR3 consists of 15 residues. Germline assignment: CDR1 MNHNS and CDR2 SASEGT. The V end was cut by 3 bases, the J end by 0 bases, with 11 bases between. The CDR3 bases are TGTGCCAGCAGTGACAGGGGTTACATGAACACTGAAGCTTTCTTT. This translates into CASSDRGYMNTEAFF.

The chain uses TRBV2 and TRBJ1-2; D ambiguous. V was trimmed by 8 bases and J by 0 bases, leaving 7 bases between them. There are 12 residues in the CDR3. CDR1 and CDR2 (germline): SNHLY, FYNNEI. The DNA of the CDR3 is TGTGCCAGCGGATTCCCTAACTATGGCTACACCTTC. Its translation: CASGFPNYGYTF.

With regard to this clone: A much bigger clone sits one base away, suggesting this may be a read error. The chain employs TRBV2 and TRBJ2-3; 12 bases are shared with TRBD2. The germline gives CDR1 SNHLY, CDR2 FYNNEI. The CDR3 spans 15 residues. V was clipped by 4 bases and J by 2 bases; unmatched bases: 1. The CDR3 reads CASSGTSGTTDTQYF. The CDR3 nucleotides are TGTGCCAGCAGTGGGACTAGCGGGACCACAGATACGCAGTATTTT. Drawing the rest from reference TRBV2 and TRBJ2-3, the complete variable domain is EPEVTQTPSHQVTQMGQEVILRCVPISNHLYFYWYRQILGQKVEFLVSFYNNEISEKSEIFDDQFSVERPDGSNFTLKIRSTKLEDSAMYFCASSGTSGTTDTQYFGPGTRLTVL.

V is TRBV27 and J is TRBJ2-5; D might be TRBD2 (5 bases). Trimming removed 0 bases at V and 5 bases at J, with 16 bases between. Germline V gene lookup returns CDR1 MNHEY and CDR2 SMNVEV (reference sequence). There are 16 residues in the CDR3. The CDR3 nucleotides read TGTGCCAGCAGTTTATCCCTTTGGGAGCGCGGGGAGACCCAGTACTTC. This sequence encodes CASSLSLWERGETQYF.

The chain uses TRBV6-4 and TRBJ2-3; 9 nucleotides agree with TRBD2. The CDR3 spans 15 residues. Trimming removed 6 bases from V and 1 base from J; junction bases left unmatched: 5. The germline V gene has CDR1 MRHNA and CDR2 SNTAGT. The CDR3 DNA is TGTGCCAGCAGAGGAGCGGGAGGCGGCACAGATACGCAGTATTTT. This translates into CASRGAGGGTDTQYF.

The chain couples TRBV10-3 to TRBJ2-1; possibly TRBD2 for D (5 bases). Trimming left V 0 bases short and J 8 bases short, with 14 bases between. Germline CDR1 ENHRY, CDR2 SYGVKD. The CDR3 sequence is 15 residues long. The CDR3 sequence is CAISESGLAGHEQFF. As DNA, the CDR3 is TGTGCCATCAGTGAGTCGGGTCTAGCAGGCCATGAGCAGTTCTTC.

The chain links TRBV6-5 to TRBJ1-5, with TRBD1 matching over 8 bases. Trimming took 2 bases from V and 7 from J; bases not matched to a gene: 4. The CDR3 is 14 residues long. Looked up from germline, CDR1 is MNHEY and CDR2 is SVGAGI. The CDR3 region is CASSYQTGDQPQHF. The CDR3 region has the DNA TGTGCCAGCAGTTACCAGACAGGGGACCAGCCCCAGCATTTT.

J is TRBJ2-1 and V is TRBV4-3; D remains ambiguous. This CDR3 has 15 residues. The V gene's germline CDR1 is LGHNA and CDR2 YSLEER. V was pared by 1 base and J by 0 bases, with 7 bases between. CDR3 DNA: TGCGCCAGCAGCCAAGTTGGGCCCTCCTACAATGAGCAGTTCTTC. It translates to CASSQVGPSYNEQFF.

This clone was recorded once. The CDR3 protein is CASSLLAGGSTDTQYF. The CDR3, as DNA: TGTGCCAGCAGTTTATTAGCGGGGGGGAGCACAGATACGCAGTATTTT. The J gene is TRBJ2-3, the V gene TRBV28, with 11 bases lining up with TRBD2. Germline V gene lookup returns CDR1 MDHEN and CDR2 SYDVKM. V lost 1 base to trimming and J lost 0 bases; unmatched junction nucleotides: 0. The CDR3 sequence is 16 residues long.

The chain is built from TRBV14 and TRBJ2-5; D is ambiguous. V shed 2 bases and J shed 2 bases, with 9 bases lying between them. Germline CDR1 is SGHDN and CDR2 is FVKESK. There are 14 residues in the CDR3. CDR3: CASSQFRIQETQYF. The CDR3 bases are TGTGCCAGCAGCCAATTTCGAATACAAGAGACCCAGTACTTC.

The rearrangement uses TRBV6-5 and TRBJ2-7, with D uncertain. The V and J ends lost 0 bases and 0 bases respectively, with 6 bases between them. This CDR3 has 14 residues. In germline, CDR1 is MNHEY, CDR2 SVGAGI. The CDR3 DNA is TGTGCCAGCAGTTACTCTTCTAGCTCCTACGAGCAGTACTTC. Protein: CASSYSSSSYEQYF.

V is TRBV5-6 and J is TRBJ2-2; no clear D gene. V was pared by 1 base and J by 5 bases, with 9 bases between. Per the germline V gene, CDR1 is SGHDT and CDR2 is YYEEEE. The CDR3 runs 14 residues. CDR3 loop: CASSLYGRTGELFF. DNA of the CDR3: TGTGCCAGCAGCTTGTATGGCAGGACCGGGGAGCTGTTTTTT.

The rearrangement links TRBV20-1 to TRBJ1-1; D not certain. Germline loops: CDR1 DFQATT, CDR2 SNEGSKA (reference sequence). This CDR3 contains 11 residues. V was shortened by 3 bases and J by 2 bases, with 4 bases between the two germline ends. The CDR3 loop is CSASFNTEAFF. CDR3 nucleotides: TGCAGTGCTAGTTTCAACACTGAAGCTTTCTTT.

The chain combines TRBV6-5 with TRBJ1-6; D unclear. The CDR3 consists of 12 residues. Trimming pared 6 bases from V and 7 bases from J, leaving 7 bases between. Germline loops: CDR1 MNHEY, CDR2 SVGAGI. The CDR3 DNA sequence: TGTGCCAGCAGCCGAACGAATTCACCCCTCCACTTT. Its translation is CASSRTNSPLHF.

This chain joins TRBV24-1 and TRBJ2-2; the match to TRBD1 covers 8 bases. The CDR3 contains 17 residues. Germline lookup yields CDR1 KGHDR and CDR2 SFDVKD. Losses at the gene ends were 3 bases for V and 0 bases for J; bases not matched to a gene: 5. The CDR3 sequence is CATSDPRQGPNTGELFF. CDR3 nucleotides: TGTGCCACCAGTGATCCCCGACAGGGGCCGAACACCGGGGAGCTGTTTTTT.

V and J are TRBV28 and TRBJ2-5, with 12 positions matching TRBD2. CDR1 is MDHEN, CDR2 SYDVKM, per germline. Unmatched junction bases numbered 2, after V lost 2 bases and J lost 4 bases. The CDR3 extends over 15 amino acids. The CDR3 reads CASSLLAGGGETQYF. The CDR3, as DNA: TGTGCCAGCAGTTTACTAGCGGGAGGGGGAGAGACCCAGTACTTC.

The chain uses TRBV6-2 or TRBV6-3 and TRBJ1-2, with 9 bases that match TRBD1. J gave up 4 bases and V 6 bases, and 6 bases lay outside the gene matches. The CDR3 has 14 amino acids. The V gene's germline CDR1 is MNHEY and CDR2 SVGEGT. The CDR3 loop is CASSRDRAVYGYTF. The CDR3 coding sequence is TGTGCCAGCAGCCGGGACAGGGCCGTCTATGGCTACACCTTC.

CDR3 coding DNA: TGTGCCAGCATGGGGACAGCTAACTATGGCTACACCTTC. Translating it yields CASMGTANYGYTF. The chain joins TRBV5-4 to TRBJ1-2, with 7 nucleotides matching TRBD1. This CDR3 has 13 amino acids. Germline lookup yields CDR1 SGHNT and CDR2 YYREEE (reference sequence). Losses at the gene ends were 6 bases for V and 0 bases for J; bases not matched to a gene: 2.

The chain combines TRBV4-2 with TRBJ2-1, with TRBD2 matching 7 bases. The length of the CDR3 is 14 residues. The V gene's germline CDR1 is LGHNA and CDR2 YNFKEQ. The junction had 2 bases not matched to a gene; V was cut back by 0 bases and J by 6 bases. The CDR3, as DNA: TGTGCCAGCAGCCAAGACCCTAGCGGCAATGAGCAGTTCTTC. Translating gives CASSQDPSGNEQFF.

The chain uses TRBV6-5 and TRBJ2-1, with D tentatively TRBD1 or TRBD2 (6 bases each). Germline CDR1 MNHEY, CDR2 SVGAGI. The CDR3 totals 14 residues. The ends were cut back, 4 bases at V and 8 bases at J, with 15 bases in the middle. Written as DNA, the CDR3 is TGTGCCAGCAGTTTGGGGGGCCCGAGTGATGAGCAGTTCTTC. Encoded protein: CASSLGGPSDEQFF.

This CDR3 reads CASSPLAGYQETQYF. In DNA form, the CDR3 reads TGTGCCAGCAGCCCACTAGCGGGATACCAAGAGACCCAGTACTTC. J is TRBJ2-5 and V is TRBV7-9; 10 bases align to TRBD2. This CDR3 comprises 15 residues. J lost 0 bases, V lost 5 bases, and 3 bases had no gene match. CDR1 and CDR2 from the germline V gene are SEHNR and FQNEAQ (reference sequence).